The 32 T cell receptor beta chains presented below share a single source sample, sequenced in a study of blood T cell repertoires in COVID-19. Produced via immunoSEQ multiplex PCR; TCRdb's table is partial and in-frame only. The sample includes fewer than 300,000 clones, around 82% of them seen just once. The sample taken for sequencing was peripheral blood. The receptors shown here come from a woman younger than 35 with acute or convalescent COVID-19.

The chain carries TRBV6-5 and TRBJ2-2, with TRBD2 matching 9 bases. The CDR3 contains 15 residues. The germline CDR1 and CDR2 sequences are MNHEY and SVGAGI. Trimming removed 4 bases from V and 3 bases from J; junction bases left unmatched: 3. The CDR3 loop reads CASSFRLADTGELFF. In nucleotides, the CDR3 is TGTGCCAGCAGTTTTAGACTAGCGGACACCGGGGAGCTGTTTTTT.

The chain has TRBV7-3 and TRBJ2-7, with 9 bases aligning to TRBD1. This CDR3 is 15 amino acids long. Germline V gene lookup returns CDR1 SGHTA and CDR2 FQGTGA. With V trimmed by 3 bases and J by 4 bases, 7 bases remained unmatched. The CDR3 loop reads CASSLTGTGSYEQYF. The DNA of the CDR3 is TGTGCCAGCAGCTTGACCGGGACAGGGTCGTACGAGCAGTACTTC.

The rearrangement uses TRBV6-5 and TRBJ1-1, with 9 positions matching TRBD1. This CDR3 has 15 residues. V trimming: 5 bases; J trimming: 1 base; junction bases outside the gene matches: 5. CDR1 and CDR2 from the germline V gene are MNHEY and SVGAGI. The CDR3 region has the DNA TGTGCCAGCAGTCACCGGGACAGGGCGAACACTGAAGCTTTCTTT. It yields the protein CASSHRDRANTEAFF.

The V gene is TRBV6-1, the J gene TRBJ1-1; TRBD1 matches at 7 bases. The germline CDR1 and CDR2 sequences are MNHNS and SASEGT. This CDR3 has 15 amino acids. With 1 base clipped from V and 5 bases from J, the junction kept 7 bases outside the gene matches. CDR3 bases: TGTGCCAGCAGTGAAGGGGACAGCGGATCTACTGAAGCTTTCTTT. Translated: CASSEGDSGSTEAFF.

The V gene is TRBV28, the J gene TRBJ1-5; TRBD1 agrees at 9 bases. The J segment lost 7 bases and the V segment lost 6 bases, leaving 10 bases of the junction unmatched. Germline CDR1 is MDHEN and CDR2 is SYDVKM. The CDR3 covers 15 residues. The CDR3 nucleotides are TGTGCCAGCAGGTTAATACAGGGGGCGGGGCAGCCCCAGCATTTT. The encoded protein is CASRLIQGAGQPQHF.

The V call is TRBV2, the J call TRBJ2-7, with D uncertain. Between the trimmed V and J ends, which lost 6 bases and 4 bases, there was a span of 13 bases. CDR3 length: 13 amino acids. The V gene's germline CDR1 is SNHLY and CDR2 FYNNEI. CDR3: CASRGPDRYEQYF. In nucleotides, the CDR3 is TGTGCCAGCAGGGGCCCCGATAGGTACGAGCAGTACTTC.

This clone has just one count. CDR3 nucleotides: TGTGCCAGCAGCCAAAGGACTAGCGGGAGTTTGGGGCAGTACTTC. Translating gives CASSQRTSGSLGQYF. The chain employs TRBV7-2 and TRBJ2-7; 13 nucleotides align to TRBD2. The CDR3 consists of 15 residues. CDR1 and CDR2 (germline): SGHTA, FQGNSA. The V gene end was trimmed by 5 bases and the J gene end by 9 bases; junction bases not matched to a gene: 10.

The V call is TRBV24-1, the J call TRBJ2-2; 13 bases map to TRBD2. The CDR3 covers 18 residues. Germline assignment: CDR1 KGHDR and CDR2 SFDVKD. V lost 3 bases, J lost 0 bases, and 3 bases stayed unmatched. CDR3 coding DNA: TGTGCCACCAGTGATACCGGGACTAGCGGGACGAACACCGGGGAGCTGTTTTTT. Translation: CATSDTGTSGTNTGELFF.

This clone appeared a single time. Germline and junction disagree at one end, which may indicate a read error. Other DNA sequences within the sample encode an identical CDR3. The chain recombines TRBV5-1 with TRBJ2-5; 8 bases match TRBD1. This CDR3 contains 15 residues. The germline V gene encodes CDR1 SGHRS and CDR2 YFSETQ. The CDR3 nucleotides read TGCGCCAGCAGCCGGACAGGGAACTTGGGAGAGACCCAATACTTC. This encodes CASSRTGNLGETQYF. The whole variable domain, filled in from reference TRBV5-1 and TRBJ2-5, reads KAGVTQTPRYLIKTRGQQVTLSCSPISGHRSVSWYQQTPGQGLQFLFEYFSETQRNKGNFPGRFSGRQFSNSRSEMNVSTLELGDSALYLCASSRTGNLGETQYFGPGTRLLVL.

V is TRBV6-1 and J is TRBJ2-7, with TRBD1 identical over 8 bases. Trimming at V came to 4 bases and at J to 3 bases, leaving 17 bases not matched to a gene. CDR3 length: 18 residues. Germline V CDR1 and CDR2: MNHNS, SASEGT. The CDR3: CASSALLAGGTGLYEQYF. Written as DNA, the CDR3 is TGTGCCAGCAGTGCGCTATTAGCTGGCGGGACAGGTCTCTACGAGCAGTACTTC.

This clone was seen a single time. The genes are TRBV10-3 and TRBJ2-7, with D maybe TRBD1 (6 bases). The CDR3 has 15 amino acids. The germline V gene has CDR1 ENHRY and CDR2 SYGVKD. V was trimmed by 8 bases and J by 0 bases, leaving 17 bases between them. The CDR3 sequence: CAIAAGTLSSYEQYF. The CDR3 DNA is TGTGCCATCGCGGCCGGGACACTTAGCTCCTACGAGCAGTACTTC.

This clone was counted a single time. V gene TRBV3-1 (or the pseudogene TRBV3-2) combines with J gene TRBJ2-3, with 7 positions matching TRBD2. V lost 6 bases, J lost 5 bases, and 8 bases stayed unmatched. The germline V gene has CDR1 LGHDT and CDR2 YNNKEL (reference sequence). The CDR3 totals 14 residues. The CDR3 DNA reads TGTGCCAGCAGACAGACTAGCAGTGGAGATACGCAGTATTTT. Protein product: CASRQTSSGDTQYF.

The rearrangement links TRBV3-1 (or the pseudogene TRBV3-2) to TRBJ2-1; TRBD2 matches at 11 bases. The germline gives CDR1 LGHDT, CDR2 YNNKEL (reference sequence). The CDR3 contains 17 residues. The V gene end was trimmed by 1 base and the J gene end by 3 bases; junction bases not matched to a gene: 5. The CDR3 sequence is CASSQGKTSGIYNEQFF. CDR3 bases: TGTGCCAGCAGCCAAGGTAAGACTAGCGGGATCTACAATGAGCAGTTCTTC.

V is TRBV5-4 and J is TRBJ2-3, with 8 bases aligning to TRBD2. The CDR3 is made up of 15 amino acids. V gave up 4 bases and J gave up 0 bases; unmatched junction bases: 4. The germline V gene encodes CDR1 SGHNT and CDR2 YYREEE (reference sequence). In nucleotides, the CDR3 is TGTGCCAGCAGCCCCATAGCGGGGAGCACAGATACGCAGTATTTT. Its protein is CASSPIAGSTDTQYF.

The V and J genes are TRBV6-2 or TRBV6-3 and TRBJ1-2; a possible D gene is TRBD1 (6 bases). V shed 5 bases and J shed 7 bases, with 17 bases lying between them. CDR1 and CDR2 (germline): MNHEY, SVGEGT. This CDR3 has 14 residues. The CDR3 sequence: CASSQVGHPGGYTF. The CDR3 DNA is TGTGCCAGCAGTCAAGTGGGACACCCGGGTGGCTACACCTTC.

This chain connects TRBV29-1 to TRBJ2-2; TRBD2 might be the D (5 bases). V was trimmed by 2 bases and J by 5 bases, leaving 12 bases between them. There are 14 residues in the CDR3. CDR1 SQVTM and CDR2 ANQGSEA come from the germline V gene. The CDR3 DNA sequence: TGCAGCGTTGAATGGGAGTGGGGTACCGGGGAGCTGTTTTTT. Translating it yields CSVEWEWGTGELFF.

This chain links TRBV19 with TRBJ2-1, with a weak D call TRBD2 (7 bases). Deletions cut 3 bases from V and 3 bases from J, with 12 bases between. The germline CDR1 and CDR2 sequences are LNHDA and SQIVND (reference sequence). The CDR3 is made up of 15 amino acids. The CDR3 sequence: CASSIGGAYYNEQFF. Written as DNA, the CDR3 is TGTGCCAGTAGTATTGGGGGGGCTTACTACAATGAGCAGTTCTTC.

Of note for this clone: The identical CDR3 is also encoded by other nucleotide sequences in the sample. The chain is built from TRBV7-2 and TRBJ2-1; 9 nucleotides line up with TRBD2. CDR1 and CDR2 (germline): SGHTA, FQGNSA. Unmatched junction bases numbered 6, after V lost 3 bases and J lost 6 bases. The CDR3 covers 15 residues. CDR3 residues: CASSLGLAGRNEQFF. The CDR3 DNA sequence: TGTGCCAGCAGCTTGGGGCTAGCGGGGCGCAATGAGCAGTTCTTC.

CDR3 coding DNA: TGCGCCAGCAGCCAAGTGGAGCAGCGGGAGGGCCCTCTTTTTGAGCAGTTCTTC. Residues: CASSQVEQREGPLFEQFF. This chain connects TRBV4-1 to TRBJ2-1, with TRBD2 matching 10 bases. V shed 1 base and J 9 bases; nucleotides not matched to a gene: 15. CDR1 is MGHRA and CDR2 is YSYEKL in the germline V gene. This CDR3 is built from 18 residues.

The gene calls are TRBV20-1 and TRBJ2-1, with 10 positions matching TRBD2. Trimming cost V 3 bases and J 6 bases; bases outside gene matches: 5. The CDR3 is 14 amino acids. Germline V gene sequence: CDR1 DFQATT, CDR2 SNEGSKA (reference sequence). CDR3 coding DNA: TGCAGTGCTAGTGCCCTAGCGGGAGCCAATGAGCAGTTCTTC. Its protein product is CSASALAGANEQFF.

This chain connects TRBV2 to TRBJ1-4; D is possibly TRBD1 (6 bases). Trimming cost V 6 bases and J 2 bases, with 13 bases left between them. From germline, CDR1 is SNHLY and CDR2 FYNNEI. The CDR3 is made up of 15 amino acids. In DNA form, the CDR3 reads TGTGCCAGCAGCCGCAGGGGTTCGACTAATGAAAAACTGTTTTTT. This sequence encodes CASSRRGSTNEKLFF.

The gene calls are TRBV30 and TRBJ1-2, with 7 bases matching TRBD1. The CDR3 runs 13 residues. V was pared by 3 bases and J by 6 bases, with 7 bases of the junction left unmatched. Germline CDR1 GTSNPN, CDR2 SVGIG (reference sequence). This CDR3 is CAWSLQGTDGYTF. CDR3 nucleotide sequence: TGTGCCTGGAGCTTACAGGGGACGGATGGCTACACCTTC.

Here the CDR3 DNA reads TGTGCCAGTAGTTTGGGACAGGGGACATTCAATGAGCAGTTCTTC. This sequence encodes CASSLGQGTFNEQFF. The genes are TRBV19 and TRBJ2-1, with 10 positions matching TRBD1. The CDR3 is 15 amino acids. With V trimmed by 5 bases and J by 6 bases, 7 bases remained unmatched. Germline lookup yields CDR1 LNHDA and CDR2 SQIVND (reference sequence).

The rearrangement links TRBV20-1 to TRBJ1-2; D call uncertain. The germline CDR1 and CDR2 sequences are DFQATT and SNEGSKA (reference sequence). CDR3 size: 11 residues. V dropped 3 bases and J dropped 3 bases, with 5 bases sitting between them. The CDR3 spells CSARGDYGYTF. The DNA for the CDR3 is TGCAGTGCTAGGGGAGACTATGGCTACACCTTC.

V and J are TRBV19 and TRBJ1-1, with unresolved D. Trimming pared 5 bases from V and 8 bases from J, leaving 15 bases between. CDR1 is LNHDA and CDR2 is SQIVND in the germline V gene (reference sequence). This CDR3 has 13 amino acids. The CDR3 DNA sequence: TGTGCCAGTAGTTGGGCCGGGGATAGGGAAGCTTTCTTT. It is translated as CASSWAGDREAFF.

The chain is built from TRBV28 and TRBJ2-1; D may be TRBD1 (5 bases). This CDR3 contains 18 residues. Germline lookup yields CDR1 MDHEN and CDR2 SYDVKM. Trimming removed 2 bases from V and 4 bases from J, with 21 bases in between. For the CDR3, the DNA is TGTGCCAGCAGTTTACCCCAAGGGGTAAAGGGGCCGTACAATGAGCAGTTCTTC. Protein product: CASSLPQGVKGPYNEQFF.

The genes are TRBV15 and TRBJ2-2, with 10 nucleotides matching TRBD1. The CDR3 contains 14 residues. The germline CDR1 and CDR2 sequences are LNHNV and YYDKDF (reference sequence). V lost 11 bases to trimming and J lost 6 bases; unmatched junction nucleotides: 9. CDR3 amino acids: CASLGTGAPGELFF. CDR3 in DNA: TGTGCCTCCTTAGGGACAGGGGCCCCCGGGGAGCTGTTTTTT. Full variable domain (missing parts from reference TRBV15 and TRBJ2-2): DAMVIQNPRYQVTQFGKPVTLSCSQTLNHNVMYWYQQKSSQAPKLLFHYYDKDFNNEADTPDNFQSRRPNTSFCFLDIRSPGLGDTAMYLCASLGTGAPGELFFGEGSRLTVL.

The chain has TRBV12-5 and TRBJ2-1, with D maybe TRBD2 (6 bases). The length of the CDR3 is 14 residues. Germline loops: CDR1 LGHNT, CDR2 FRNRAP. V shed 3 bases and J shed 6 bases, with 12 bases lying between them. The CDR3 sequence is CASGLGRDANEQFF. DNA of the CDR3: TGTGCTAGTGGTTTAGGGCGGGATGCCAATGAGCAGTTCTTC. Variable domain in full (rest from reference TRBV12-5 and TRBJ2-1): DARVTQTPRHKVTEMGQEVTMRCQPILGHNTVFWYRQTMMQGLELLAYFRNRAPLDDSGMPKDRFSAEMPDATLATLKIQPSEPRDSAVYFCASGLGRDANEQFFGPGTRLTVL.

The V gene is TRBV7-8, the J gene TRBJ2-7, with TRBD1 matching 9 bases. Germline assignment: CDR1 SGHVS and CDR2 FQNEAQ. The trim removed 10 bases at V and 7 bases at J, leaving 11 bases unmatched. This CDR3 comprises 13 residues. The CDR3 DNA sequence: TGTGCCACTACATTGGGACAGGGTCTGGAGCAGTACTTC. As protein: CATTLGQGLEQYF.

The chain uses TRBV7-2 and TRBJ1-4, with 7 bases fitting TRBD1. The junction had 8 bases not matched to a gene; V was cut back by 2 bases and J by 5 bases. The CDR3 is 16 residues long. Germline values: CDR1 SGHTA, CDR2 FQGNSA. CDR3 coding DNA: TGTGCCAGCAGCTTAAACCCGGCAGGGGGGAATGAAAAACTGTTTTTT. This codes for CASSLNPAGGNEKLFF.

The rearrangement uses TRBV19 and TRBJ2-2; 8 nucleotides align to TRBD1. The CDR3 has 13 amino acids. CDR1 LNHDA and CDR2 SQIVND come from the germline V gene (reference sequence). Trimming cost V 6 bases and J 6 bases; bases outside gene matches: 3. The CDR3 is CASRIQGAGELFF. The DNA for the CDR3 is TGTGCCAGTAGGATACAGGGGGCCGGGGAGCTGTTTTTT.

The rearrangement joins TRBV18 to TRBJ2-1; TRBD2 matches 12 bases. The germline CDR1 and CDR2 sequences are KGHSH and LQKENI. Trimming at V came to 3 bases and at J to 7 bases, leaving 4 bases not matched to a gene. This CDR3 has 15 residues. CDR3 residues: CASSPPSGRGNEQFF. In nucleotides, the CDR3 is TGTGCCAGCTCACCCCCTAGCGGGAGGGGGAATGAGCAGTTCTTC.